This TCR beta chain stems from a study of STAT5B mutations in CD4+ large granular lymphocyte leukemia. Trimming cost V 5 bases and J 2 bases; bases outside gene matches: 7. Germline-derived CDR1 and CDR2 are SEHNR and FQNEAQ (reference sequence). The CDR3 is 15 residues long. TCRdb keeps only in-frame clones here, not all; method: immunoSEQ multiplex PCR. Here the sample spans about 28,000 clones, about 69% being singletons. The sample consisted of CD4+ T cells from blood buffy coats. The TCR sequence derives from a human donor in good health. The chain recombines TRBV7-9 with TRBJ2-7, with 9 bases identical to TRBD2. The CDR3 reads CASSPHSGSTYEQYF. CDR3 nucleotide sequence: TGTGCCAGCAGCCCCCATAGCGGGAGCACCTACGAGCAGTACTTC.